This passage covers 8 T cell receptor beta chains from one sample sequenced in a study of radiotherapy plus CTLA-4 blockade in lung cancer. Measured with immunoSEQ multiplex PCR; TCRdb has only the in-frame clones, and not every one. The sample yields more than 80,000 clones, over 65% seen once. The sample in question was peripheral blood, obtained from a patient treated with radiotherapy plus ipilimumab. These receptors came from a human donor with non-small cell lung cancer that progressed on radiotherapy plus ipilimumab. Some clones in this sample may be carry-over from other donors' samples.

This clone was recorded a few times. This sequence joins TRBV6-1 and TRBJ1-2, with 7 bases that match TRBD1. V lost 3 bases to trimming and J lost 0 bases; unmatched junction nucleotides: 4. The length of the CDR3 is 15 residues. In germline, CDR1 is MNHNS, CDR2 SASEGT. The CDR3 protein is CASSDPGTANYGYTF. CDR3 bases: TGTGCCAGCAGTGATCCCGGGACAGCTAACTATGGCTACACCTTC.

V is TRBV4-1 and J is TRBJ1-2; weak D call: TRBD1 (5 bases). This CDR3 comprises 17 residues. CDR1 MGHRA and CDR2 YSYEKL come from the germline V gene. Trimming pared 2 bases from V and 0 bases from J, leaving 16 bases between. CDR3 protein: CASSQSITRGPNYGYTF. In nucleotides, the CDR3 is TGCGCCAGCAGCCAAAGTATTACGCGGGGCCCTAACTATGGCTACACCTTC.

This CDR3 reads CASSKERRRSGGYTF. DNA for the CDR3: TGTGCCAGCAGCAAAGAGCGCAGGCGCTCGGGCGGCTACACCTTC. The chain uses TRBV21-1 and TRBJ1-2. TRBV21-1 is a pseudogene. This CDR3 has 15 amino acids.

The CDR3 region is CASSLVGQYEQYF. CDR3 nucleotides: TGCGCCAGCAGCTTGGTGGGGCAGTACGAGCAGTACTTC. The chain couples TRBV5-1 to TRBJ2-7, with D perhaps TRBD1 (5 bases). The V and J ends lost 0 bases and 4 bases respectively, with 8 bases between them. Germline V CDR1 and CDR2: SGHRS, YFSETQ. There are 13 residues in the CDR3.

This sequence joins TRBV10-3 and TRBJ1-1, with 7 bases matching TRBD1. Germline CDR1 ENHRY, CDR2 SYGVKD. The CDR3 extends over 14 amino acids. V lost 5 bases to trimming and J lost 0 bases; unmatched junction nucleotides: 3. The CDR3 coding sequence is TGTGCCATCAGTAGGGACAGTCTGAACACTGAAGCTTTCTTT. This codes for CAISRDSLNTEAFF.

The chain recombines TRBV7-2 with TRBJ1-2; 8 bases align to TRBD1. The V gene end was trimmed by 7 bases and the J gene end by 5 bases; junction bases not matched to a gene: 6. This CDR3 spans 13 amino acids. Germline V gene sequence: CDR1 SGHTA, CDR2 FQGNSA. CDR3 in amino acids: CASKRQGLYGYTF. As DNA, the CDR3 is TGTGCCAGCAAACGACAGGGGCTTTATGGCTACACCTTC.

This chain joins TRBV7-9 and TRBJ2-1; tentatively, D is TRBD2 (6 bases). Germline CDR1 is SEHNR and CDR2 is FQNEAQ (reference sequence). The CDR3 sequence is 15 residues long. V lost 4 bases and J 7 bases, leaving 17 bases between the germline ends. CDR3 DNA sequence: TGTGCCAGCAGCTCGAAGGGACTCGGCGGGAATGAGCAGTTCTTC. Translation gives CASSSKGLGGNEQFF.

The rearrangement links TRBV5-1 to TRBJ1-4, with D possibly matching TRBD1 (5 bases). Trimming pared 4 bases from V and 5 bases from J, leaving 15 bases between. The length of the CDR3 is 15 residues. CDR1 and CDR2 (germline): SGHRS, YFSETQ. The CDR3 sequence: CASSIAGTGNEKLFF. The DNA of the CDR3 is TGCGCCAGCAGCATCGCCGGGACGGGGAATGAAAAACTGTTTTTT.